The 18 T cell receptor beta chains below were found in one sample sequenced in a study of T cell repertoires in cytomegalovirus infection. No antigen has been identified for these receptors. Each CDR3 protein is one row after TCRdb ran MiXCR on the reads. The sample holds hundreds of thousands of distinct CDR3 sequences; about 29% are singletons and the top ten take 15% to 25%. The source was cultured PBMCs, collected from culture after CMV antigen stimulation. These receptors were collected from a human donor in good health (CMV status not recorded). Some clones in this sample may be carry-over from other donors' samples.

This clonotype appeared many times. V is TRBV7-2 and J is TRBJ2-7; 10 bases match TRBD1. V was clipped by 1 base and J by 3 bases; unmatched bases: 3. Germline V CDR1 and CDR2: SGHTA, FQGNSA. The CDR3 spans 15 residues. Here the CDR3 DNA reads TGTGCCAGCAGCTTAGTTGGGACAGGGGTCTACGAGCAGTACTTC. Its protein is CASSLVGTGVYEQYF.

The rearrangement links TRBV9 to TRBJ2-1; 7 bases fit TRBD2. Germline-derived CDR1 and CDR2 are SGDLS and YYNGEE. Trimming took 4 bases from V and 10 from J; bases not matched to a gene: 14. The CDR3 spans 15 residues. The DNA of the CDR3 is TGTGCCAGCAGCACGGGACTACGTTCCATCGGAGAGCAGTTCTTC. Its protein is CASSTGLRSIGEQFF.

The V call is TRBV6-2 or TRBV6-3, the J call TRBJ2-7; D ambiguous. CDR3 length: 12 amino acids. Germline CDR1 reads MNHEY; CDR2 reads SVGEGT. V was cut by 2 bases and J by 6 bases, with 8 bases left in between. The CDR3 loop is CASSYVPREQYF. The CDR3 DNA reads TGTGCCAGCAGTTACGTCCCACGCGAGCAGTACTTC.

The genes are TRBV10-3 and TRBJ2-2; D call uncertain. The CDR3 extends over 15 amino acids. Between the trimmed V and J ends, which lost 3 bases and 0 bases, there was a span of 8 bases. Germline CDR1 ENHRY, CDR2 SYGVKD. CDR3 sequence: CAISDLVSNTGELFF. Written as DNA, the CDR3 is TGTGCCATCAGTGATTTGGTGTCGAACACCGGGGAGCTGTTTTTT.

V gene TRBV28 combines with J gene TRBJ1-5; the D gene is possibly TRBD1 (6 bases). The germline V and J ends were trimmed by 6 bases and 4 bases, with 13 bases remaining between them. This CDR3 has 14 amino acids. Germline-derived CDR1 and CDR2 are MDHEN and SYDVKM. The CDR3 DNA is TGTGCCAGCAGACCAGGAGGGGGAAATCAGCCCCAGCATTTT. This translates into CASRPGGGNQPQHF.

V is TRBV20-1 and J is TRBJ2-5; 7 nucleotides align to TRBD1. Germline CDR1 DFQATT, CDR2 SNEGSKA (reference sequence). V lost 2 bases to trimming and J lost 2 bases; unmatched junction nucleotides: 2. This CDR3 has 13 residues. CDR3 loop: CSARSGQQETQYF. The CDR3 nucleotides read TGCAGTGCTAGATCGGGACAGCAAGAGACCCAGTACTTC.

The chain is built from TRBV2 and TRBJ2-1, with 7 bases identical to TRBD1. The CDR3 is made up of 14 amino acids. Germline V gene sequence: CDR1 SNHLY, CDR2 FYNNEI. The CDR3 is CASIRGLAYNEQFF. The CDR3 DNA is TGTGCTTCAATAAGGGGGCTCGCCTACAATGAGCAGTTCTTC.

This rearrangement joins TRBV12-3 or TRBV12-4 to TRBJ1-4; D is undetermined. V dropped 1 base and J dropped 4 bases, with 7 bases sitting between them. The CDR3 is 14 amino acids. CDR3: CASSLGGNNEKLFF. CDR3 nucleotide sequence: TGTGCCAGCAGTTTAGGAGGAAATAATGAAAAACTGTTTTTT.

As concerns this clonotype: The conserved final phenylalanine or tryptophan is absent from the CDR3, which likely points to a read error. This chain joins TRBV20-1 and TRBJ2-3; D unresolved. Germline loops: CDR1 DFQATT, CDR2 SNEGSKA (reference sequence). This CDR3 is built from 11 residues. Trimming pared 6 bases from V and 5 bases from J, leaving 9 bases between. CDR3 in DNA: TGCAGTGCCACACAAGGAGATACGCAGTATTCT. This translates into CSATQGDTQYS.

The chain is built from TRBV10-3 and TRBJ1-1, with a weak D call TRBD1 (6 bases). The CDR3 has 13 amino acids. V lost 8 bases and J 0 bases, leaving 10 bases between the germline ends. Germline V gene data show CDR1 as ENHRY and CDR2 as SYGVKD. The CDR3 is CAIGQSLNTEAFF. The DNA for the CDR3 is TGTGCCATCGGACAGAGTCTGAACACTGAAGCTTTCTTT.

The V gene is TRBV4-1, the J gene TRBJ1-4; D unresolved. V lost 1 base, J lost 7 bases, and 13 bases lay in between. CDR3 length equals 15 residues. Germline lookup yields CDR1 MGHRA and CDR2 YSYEKL. The CDR3 is CASSQVLTGSEKLFF. The CDR3 DNA reads as TGCGCCAGCAGCCAAGTACTCACTGGGAGTGAAAAACTGTTTTTT.

This clonotype was counted once. The chain couples TRBV19 to TRBJ1-1, with 9 bases that match TRBD1. Trimming removed 9 bases from V and 0 bases from J; junction bases left unmatched: 5. This CDR3 is 14 amino acids long. CDR1 is LNHDA and CDR2 is SQIVND in the germline V gene (reference sequence). The CDR3 spells CASQDRGLNTEAFF. The CDR3 DNA reads TGTGCCAGCCAGGACAGGGGATTGAACACTGAAGCTTTCTTT.

The chain recombines TRBV7-2 with TRBJ2-3; D remains unclear. The CDR3 sequence is 15 residues long. Trimming shortened V by 1 base and J by 1 base, and 9 bases separated the two germline ends. Germline values: CDR1 SGHTA, CDR2 FQGNSA. The CDR3 region has the DNA TGTGCCAGCAGCTTAGTGTGGACCCGCACAGATACGCAGTATTTT. It is translated as CASSLVWTRTDTQYF.

The gene calls are TRBV11-2 and TRBJ2-2; 8 nucleotides line up with TRBD1. Trimming removed 5 bases from V and 5 bases from J; junction bases left unmatched: 16. Per germline, CDR1 SGHAT and CDR2 FQNNGV. This CDR3 spans 18 amino acids. The CDR3 bases are TGTGCCAGCAGCCCCCAGGGGGCAGGGCCAGGAGGGACCGGGGAGCTGTTTTTT. This sequence encodes CASSPQGAGPGGTGELFF.

The chain has TRBV29-1 and TRBJ2-1, with unresolved D. V lost 5 bases, J lost 4 bases, and 12 bases lay in between. The germline CDR1 and CDR2 sequences are SQVTM and ANQGSEA. The CDR3 extends over 13 amino acids. DNA of the CDR3: TGCAGCGTTCCCAGTCAGGTATACAATGAGCAGTTCTTC. It encodes CSVPSQVYNEQFF.

This chain uses TRBV12-3 or TRBV12-4 with TRBJ1-1; no firm D call. CDR3 length: 12 residues. Trimming pared 2 bases from V and 4 bases from J, leaving 5 bases between. The CDR3 coding sequence is TGTGCCAGCAGTTTACGGTTCACTGAAGCTTTCTTT. It yields the protein CASSLRFTEAFF.

The chain has TRBV12-3 or TRBV12-4 and TRBJ1-5; a possible D gene is TRBD1 (6 bases). The CDR3 sequence is 14 residues long. Between the trimmed V and J ends, which lost 3 bases and 5 bases, there was a span of 11 bases. In DNA form, the CDR3 reads TGTGCCAGCAGTTTCAACAGGGCCGATCAGCCCCAGCATTTT. It translates to CASSFNRADQPQHF.

The sample holds a few counts of this clonotype. CDR3 protein: CASRTGWIAGANVLTF. DNA of the CDR3: TGTGCCAGCAGAACAGGGTGGATCGCTGGGGCCAACGTCCTGACTTTC. The J gene is TRBJ2-6, the V gene TRBV5-6; possibly TRBD1 for D (6 bases). Germline V CDR1 and CDR2: SGHDT, YYEEEE. The V and J ends lost 5 bases and 2 bases respectively, with 14 bases between them. This CDR3 has 16 residues.